The 30 T cell receptor beta chains below all came from one sample that was sequenced in a study of T cell repertoires in cytomegalovirus infection (dated by TCRdb to between 2018 and 2021). The instrument was an Illumina HiSeq 1500. TCRdb took the public reads, trimmed them with fastp at Q25, ran MiXCR for clone calling and kept in-frame beta chains. CDR3 protein duplicates are merged, each entry listing the most common genes and DNA. This sample comprises 250,000 to 300,000 distinct CDR3 sequences, about 25% of them detected only once. The ten top clones hold roughly 13% of the sample. Sequencing was performed on PBMCs. The receptors derive from a human donor in good health (CMV status not recorded). Some clones in this sample may be carry-over from other donors' samples.

There are many counts of this clonotype. This chain joins TRBV7-2 and TRBJ2-1; TRBD2 aligns across 7 bases. The trim removed 2 bases at V and 5 bases at J, leaving 6 bases unmatched. CDR3 length equals 15 residues. CDR1 is SGHTA, CDR2 FQGNSA, per germline. CDR3 sequence (DNA): TGTGCCAGCAGCTTAATCGCTAGCGGCAACAATGAGCAGTTCTTC. As protein: CASSLIASGNNEQFF.

This clonotype has a handful of counts. V is TRBV11-2 and J is TRBJ1-5; possibly TRBD1 for D (6 bases). Deletions cut 5 bases from V and 5 bases from J, with 10 bases between. The CDR3 has 13 amino acids. Germline loops: CDR1 SGHAT, CDR2 FQNNGV. The CDR3: CASSPGQYQPQHF. CDR3 bases: TGTGCCAGCAGCCCAGGACAGTATCAGCCCCAGCATTTT.

This clonotype came up many times. The rearrangement joins TRBV28 to TRBJ1-1, with no clear D. V was clipped by 1 base and J by 1 base, with 7 bases between them. The CDR3 length is 14 residues. Germline V gene sequence: CDR1 MDHEN, CDR2 SYDVKM. CDR3 in DNA: TGTGCCAGCAGTTTATCGAACAGGAACACTGAAGCTTTCTTT. It yields the protein CASSLSNRNTEAFF.

This clonotype was recorded a few times. The CDR3 reads CASSYSLDRRHGEQFF. Written as DNA, the CDR3 is TGTGCCAGCAGTTACTCGTTGGACCGCAGGCACGGTGAGCAGTTCTTC. The J gene is TRBJ2-1, the V gene TRBV6-6; the D is unclear. CDR1 and CDR2 from the germline V gene are MNHNY and SVGAGI (reference sequence). Trimming pared 0 bases from V and 9 bases from J, leaving 18 bases between. The CDR3 loop spans 16 amino acids.

This clonotype was seen repeatedly, ten times or more. The genes are TRBV7-2 and TRBJ2-7; D uncertain. CDR1 and CDR2 from the germline V gene are SGHTA and FQGNSA. V lost 2 bases to trimming and J lost 3 bases, with 11 bases between them. The CDR3 runs to 14 residues. CDR3 in DNA: TGTGCCAGCAGCTTAAGGGTCAGGAACTACGAGCAGTACTTC. Protein product: CASSLRVRNYEQYF.

The J gene is TRBJ2-7, the V gene TRBV12-3 or TRBV12-4, with D possibly TRBD2 on 7 matching bases. The CDR3 is 14 residues long. V was clipped by 3 bases and J by 2 bases, with 11 bases between them. CDR3 sequence reads: CASSLGGAPYEQYF. CDR3 DNA sequence: TGTGCCAGCAGTTTGGGGGGGGCACCCTACGAGCAGTACTTC.

This clonotype was detected a few times. The V gene is TRBV4-3, the J gene TRBJ2-7, with D tentatively TRBD2 (5 bases). CDR1 LGHNA and CDR2 YSLEER come from the germline V gene. The germline V and J ends were trimmed by 2 bases and 0 bases, with 14 bases remaining between them. The CDR3 has 16 amino acids. This chain's CDR3 is CASSQKWTGSSYEQYF. CDR3 nucleotides: TGCGCCAGCAGCCAAAAGTGGACGGGGAGCTCCTACGAGCAGTACTTC.

There are a few counts of this clonotype. The CDR3: CSADGGVETQYF. The CDR3 DNA reads as TGCAGCGCAGACGGGGGTGTAGAGACCCAGTACTTC. The chain joins TRBV29-1 to TRBJ2-5; D possibly corresponds to TRBD2 (6 bases). Trimming took 7 bases from V and 4 from J, leaving 13 bases between them. This CDR3 has 12 residues. Germline V gene sequence: CDR1 SQVTM, CDR2 ANQGSEA.

The chain uses TRBV28 and TRBJ2-5; 8 bases are shared with TRBD1. After removal of 5 bases from V and 4 bases from J, the junction contained 9 bases not matched to a gene. The CDR3 is 15 residues long. Germline CDR1 and CDR2: MDHEN and SYDVKM. CDR3 region: CASSGTDREGETQYF. The CDR3 region has the DNA TGTGCCAGCAGTGGTACGGACAGGGAAGGAGAGACCCAGTACTTC.

This chain uses TRBV5-1 with TRBJ2-3; TRBD1 matches 9 bases. The CDR3 is made up of 15 amino acids. The V gene end was trimmed by 0 bases and the J gene end by 4 bases; junction bases not matched to a gene: 3. Germline V gene sequence: CDR1 SGHRS, CDR2 YFSETQ. CDR3 in amino acids: CASSLGQGGADTQYF. The CDR3 nucleotides are TGCGCCAGCAGCTTGGGACAGGGGGGAGCAGATACGCAGTATTTT.

Many counts were recorded for this clonotype. The chain couples TRBV6-1 to TRBJ2-3; D gene ambiguous. The CDR3 totals 12 residues. Germline V gene sequence: CDR1 MNHNS, CDR2 SASEGT. V gave up 2 bases and J gave up 7 bases, with 7 bases separating them. CDR3 nucleotides: TGTGCCAGCAGTGAATGGGAAAATACGCAGTATTTT. Translating it yields CASSEWENTQYF.

This chain uses TRBV5-6 with TRBJ2-5; D is perhaps TRBD1 (5 bases). Looked up from germline, CDR1 is SGHDT and CDR2 is YYEEEE. Trimming cost V 5 bases and J 3 bases, with 14 bases left between them. This CDR3 is 14 amino acids long. Written as DNA, the CDR3 is TGTGCCAGCAGAGGTCCCAGGGCAAAAGAGACCCAGTACTTC. Translated, it gives CASRGPRAKETQYF.

The genes are TRBV7-2 and TRBJ2-5; D is ambiguous. Trimming cost V 2 bases and J 5 bases, with 15 bases left between them. The germline gives CDR1 SGHTA, CDR2 FQGNSA. This CDR3 has 15 residues. The CDR3 region is CASSLIGILSETQYF. Here the CDR3 DNA reads TGTGCCAGCAGCTTAATAGGGATACTATCGGAGACCCAGTACTTC.

This clonotype was counted ten times or more. The J gene is TRBJ2-1, the V gene TRBV7-2; TRBD2 matches at 12 bases. V trimming: 5 bases; J trimming: 7 bases; junction bases outside the gene matches: 9. Per the germline V gene, CDR1 is SGHTA and CDR2 is FQGNSA. CDR3 length equals 16 residues. The CDR3 DNA reads TGTGCCAGCAGCCCCGCAGGACTAGCGGGGAGGAATGAGCAGTTCTTC. This sequence encodes CASSPAGLAGRNEQFF.

For the CDR3, the DNA is TGTGCCAGCAGCTTAGACGTAACCCTCCACTTT. Translation: CASSLDVTLHF. The J gene is TRBJ1-6, the V gene TRBV11-2; D is uncertain. The CDR3 spans 11 residues. Trimming left V 0 bases short and J 14 bases short, with 5 bases between. Germline CDR1 reads SGHAT; CDR2 reads FQNNGV.

This clonotype was seen more than once but under ten times. The chain employs TRBV20-1 and TRBJ2-5; 7 nucleotides align to TRBD2. Trimming removed 0 bases from V and 1 base from J; junction bases left unmatched: 2. Germline CDR1 reads DFQATT; CDR2 reads SNEGSKA (reference sequence). This CDR3 has 14 amino acids. CDR3 sequence: CSAREAGSQETQYF. The DNA of the CDR3 is TGCAGTGCTAGAGAAGCGGGGAGCCAAGAGACCCAGTACTTC.

This clonotype was found many times. This chain connects TRBV7-2 to TRBJ2-7; no reliable D call. Deletions cut 1 base from V and 1 base from J, with 5 bases between. This CDR3 region has 13 residues. From germline, CDR1 is SGHTA and CDR2 FQGNSA. CDR3 nucleotides: TGTGCCAGCAGCTTAGTAGATTCCTACGAGCAGTACTTC. It yields the protein CASSLVDSYEQYF.

By its share, this clonotype is medium-sized. V and J are TRBV4-2 and TRBJ2-5; D gene uncertain. The CDR3 is 14 amino acids. Trimming took 3 bases from V and 4 from J, leaving 12 bases between them. The germline gives CDR1 LGHNA, CDR2 YNFKEQ. The CDR3: CASSQDAAIETQYF. The CDR3 region has the DNA TGTGCCAGCAGCCAGGATGCGGCCATAGAGACCCAGTACTTC.

This clonotype was counted many times. The V and J genes are TRBV10-2 and TRBJ1-5; 7 bases line up with TRBD1. Trimming removed 8 bases from V and 2 bases from J; junction bases left unmatched: 6. The CDR3 is 14 residues long. Germline loops: CDR1 WSHSY, CDR2 SAAADI. For the CDR3, the DNA is TGCGCCAGCTCCGACAGGGTCGGCAATCAGCCCCAGCATTTT. This translates into CASSDRVGNQPQHF.

This CDR3 reads CASSWGVETQYF. The CDR3 DNA reads TGTGCCAGCAGCTGGGGGGTGGAGACCCAGTACTTC. This chain links TRBV7-2 with TRBJ2-5; a weak D match, TRBD2 (6 bases). This CDR3 region has 12 residues. Germline assignment: CDR1 SGHTA and CDR2 FQGNSA. V lost 4 bases and J lost 5, with 8 bases in between.

This clonotype was recorded a few times. The chain couples TRBV20-1 to TRBJ2-6, with 7 bases fitting TRBD1. The J segment lost 2 bases and the V segment lost 2 bases, leaving 0 bases of the junction unmatched. The germline V gene encodes CDR1 DFQATT and CDR2 SNEGSKA (reference sequence). The length of the CDR3 is 14 residues. The CDR3 loop reads CSARTGAGANVLTF. DNA of the CDR3: TGCAGTGCTAGAACAGGGGCTGGGGCCAACGTCCTGACTTTC.

There are many counts of this clonotype. The rearrangement joins TRBV7-2 to TRBJ1-5; D uncertain. CDR3 length equals 15 residues. CDR1 is SGHTA and CDR2 is FQGNSA in the germline V gene. V was clipped by 1 base and J by 7 bases, with 14 bases between them. The CDR3 sequence: CASSLEGGPAQPQHF. For the CDR3, the DNA is TGTGCCAGCAGCTTAGAAGGCGGACCGGCACAGCCCCAGCATTTT.

This clonotype has just a few counts. V is TRBV29-1 and J is TRBJ2-7; D remains ambiguous. Germline CDR1 SQVTM, CDR2 ANQGSEA. V shed 7 bases and J shed 2 bases, with 12 bases lying between them. This CDR3 spans 12 amino acids. CDR3 coding DNA: TGCAGCGCAATAGACCGAGCCTACGAGCAGTACTTC. This sequence encodes CSAIDRAYEQYF.

Only a few counts were recorded for this clonotype. Here the CDR3 DNA reads TGTGCCAGCAGGCCTACAGAGAACACTGAAGCTTTCTTT. As protein: CASRPTENTEAFF. The chain recombines TRBV28 with TRBJ1-1, with no clear D. The CDR3 has 13 amino acids. The V end was cut by 6 bases, the J end by 1 base, with 9 bases between. The germline gives CDR1 MDHEN, CDR2 SYDVKM. Based on the CDR3 plus reference TRBV28 and TRBJ1-1, the full variable domain is DVKVTQSSRYLVKRTGEKVFLECVQDMDHENMFWYRQDPGLGLRLIYFSYDVKMKEKGDIPEGYSVSREKKERFSLILESASTNQTSMYLCASRPTENTEAFFGQGTRLTVV.

J is TRBJ2-1 and V is TRBV27, with D perhaps matching TRBD1 (6 bases). CDR1 MNHEY and CDR2 SMNVEV come from the germline V gene (reference sequence). V was shortened by 8 bases and J by 8 bases, with 16 bases between the two germline ends. The CDR3 contains 13 residues. The CDR3 is CASALRGGYEQFF. The CDR3 region has the DNA TGTGCCAGCGCCCTCAGGGGCGGCTATGAGCAGTTCTTC.

In its sample, this clonotype was seen once. The chain combines TRBV7-4 with TRBJ1-5; no definite D call. The V gene lost 5 bases and the J gene lost 2 bases, with 10 bases spanning the gap. The CDR3 sequence is 14 residues long. Germline assignment: CDR1 SGHVT and CDR2 SQSDAQ. The CDR3 nucleotides read TGTGCCAGCAGCCCCCATGGGGGCAATCAGCCCCAGCATTTT. It yields the protein CASSPHGGNQPQHF.

Many counts were recorded for this clonotype. The rearrangement joins TRBV6-6 to TRBJ2-5; a weak D match, TRBD1 (5 bases). Germline V CDR1 and CDR2: MNHNY, SVGAGI (reference sequence). V lost 3 bases and J 0 bases, leaving 11 bases between the germline ends. The length of the CDR3 is 15 residues. The CDR3 loop is CASSYSGANQETQYF. CDR3 in DNA: TGTGCCAGCAGTTATAGTGGGGCAAACCAAGAGACCCAGTACTTC.

The chain links TRBV7-9 to TRBJ2-3; possible D gene TRBD2, 6 bases. V was trimmed by 5 bases and J by 8 bases, leaving 14 bases between them. Germline CDR1 reads SEHNR; CDR2 reads FQNEAQ (reference sequence). The CDR3 runs to 13 residues. This chain's CDR3 is CASSPRDSPTQYF. Written as DNA, the CDR3 is TGTGCCAGCAGCCCTAGGGACTCACCTACGCAGTATTTT.

This clonotype was seen repeatedly, ten times or more. The V gene is TRBV2, the J gene TRBJ1-1; no clear D. This CDR3 comprises 18 residues. Germline V gene lookup returns CDR1 SNHLY and CDR2 FYNNEI. V dropped 6 bases and J dropped 2 bases, with 25 bases sitting between them. The CDR3 is CASRDKRTAVGVNTEAFF. The CDR3 bases are TGTGCCAGCAGGGATAAACGCACAGCAGTCGGGGTAAACACTGAAGCTTTCTTT.

This clonotype was seen repeatedly, ten times or more. The V gene is TRBV7-9, the J gene TRBJ1-1; D might be TRBD1 (6 bases). Trimming removed 5 bases from V and 5 bases from J, with 12 bases in between. Germline V CDR1 and CDR2: SEHNR, FQNEAQ (reference sequence). The CDR3 runs 13 residues. The CDR3 DNA sequence: TGTGCCAGCAGCATATCAGGGGTGACTGAAGCTTTCTTT. Translated: CASSISGVTEAFF.